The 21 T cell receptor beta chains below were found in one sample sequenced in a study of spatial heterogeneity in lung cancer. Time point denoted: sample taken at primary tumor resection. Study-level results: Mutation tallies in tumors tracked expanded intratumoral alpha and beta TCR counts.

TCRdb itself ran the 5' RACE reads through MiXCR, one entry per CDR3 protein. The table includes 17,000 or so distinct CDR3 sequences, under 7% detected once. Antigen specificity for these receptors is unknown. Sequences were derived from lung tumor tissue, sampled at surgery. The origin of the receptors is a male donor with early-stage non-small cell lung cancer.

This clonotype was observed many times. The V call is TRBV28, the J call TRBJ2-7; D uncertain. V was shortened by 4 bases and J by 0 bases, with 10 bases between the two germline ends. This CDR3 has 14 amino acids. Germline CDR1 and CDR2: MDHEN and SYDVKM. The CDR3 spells CASSYTQTSYEQYF. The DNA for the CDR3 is TGTGCCAGCAGTTATACGCAGACCTCCTACGAGCAGTACTTC.

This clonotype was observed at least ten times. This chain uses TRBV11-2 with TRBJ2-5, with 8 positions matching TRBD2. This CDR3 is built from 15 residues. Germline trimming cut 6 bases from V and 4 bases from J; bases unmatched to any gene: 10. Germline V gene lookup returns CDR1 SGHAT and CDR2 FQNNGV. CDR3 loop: CASRGSGKRGETQYF. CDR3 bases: TGTGCCAGCAGAGGTAGCGGGAAGAGAGGAGAGACCCAGTACTTC.

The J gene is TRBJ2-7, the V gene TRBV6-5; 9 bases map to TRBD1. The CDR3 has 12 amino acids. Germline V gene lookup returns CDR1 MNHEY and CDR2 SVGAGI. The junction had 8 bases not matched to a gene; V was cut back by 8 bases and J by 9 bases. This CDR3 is CASGKQGAWQYF. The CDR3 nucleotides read TGTGCCAGCGGAAAACAGGGGGCATGGCAGTACTTC.

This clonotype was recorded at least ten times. CDR3 nucleotides: TGTGCCAGCAGTCAGGGGGGAGACCAAGGACCCCTCCACTTT. Its protein product is CASSQGGDQGPLHF. The chain employs TRBV12-3 or TRBV12-4 and TRBJ1-6; 7 bases align to TRBD1. After removal of 5 bases from V and 12 bases from J, the junction contained 10 bases not matched to a gene. This CDR3 is built from 14 residues.

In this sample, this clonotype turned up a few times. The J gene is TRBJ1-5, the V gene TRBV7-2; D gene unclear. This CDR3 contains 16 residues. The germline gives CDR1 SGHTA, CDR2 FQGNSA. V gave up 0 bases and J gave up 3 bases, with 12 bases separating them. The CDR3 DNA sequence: TGTGCCAGCAGCTTAGCGATGTCGGCCTTCAATCAGCCCCAGCATTTT. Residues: CASSLAMSAFNQPQHF.

CDR3: CASSFRDLAGGIEQFF. The CDR3, as DNA: TGTGCCAGCAGCTTCCGGGATCTAGCGGGAGGGATTGAGCAGTTCTTC. The V gene is TRBV5-8, the J gene TRBJ2-1; 12 bases map to TRBD2. Germline CDR1 is SGHTS and CDR2 is YDEGEE. The V and J ends lost 2 bases and 9 bases, in that order; junction bases with no gene match: 9. This CDR3 comprises 16 residues.

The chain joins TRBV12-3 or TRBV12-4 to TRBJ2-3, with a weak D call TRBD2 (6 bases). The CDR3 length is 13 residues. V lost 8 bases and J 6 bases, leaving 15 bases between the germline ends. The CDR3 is CASVFGSTDTQYF. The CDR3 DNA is TGTGCCAGCGTATTCGGGAGTACTGATACGCAGTATTTT.

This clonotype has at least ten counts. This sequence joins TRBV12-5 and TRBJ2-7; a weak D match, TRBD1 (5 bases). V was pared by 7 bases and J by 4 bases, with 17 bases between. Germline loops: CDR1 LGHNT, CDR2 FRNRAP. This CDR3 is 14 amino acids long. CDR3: CASAYDKGQYEQYF. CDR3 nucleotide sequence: TGTGCTAGTGCTTACGATAAGGGGCAATACGAGCAGTACTTC.

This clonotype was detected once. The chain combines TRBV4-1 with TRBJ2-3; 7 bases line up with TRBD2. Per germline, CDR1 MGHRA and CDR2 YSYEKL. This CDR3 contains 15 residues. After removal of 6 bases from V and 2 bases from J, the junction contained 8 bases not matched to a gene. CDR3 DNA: TGCGCCAGCAGAGCGGGACGGCGGGACACAGATACGCAGTATTTT. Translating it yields CASRAGRRDTDTQYF.

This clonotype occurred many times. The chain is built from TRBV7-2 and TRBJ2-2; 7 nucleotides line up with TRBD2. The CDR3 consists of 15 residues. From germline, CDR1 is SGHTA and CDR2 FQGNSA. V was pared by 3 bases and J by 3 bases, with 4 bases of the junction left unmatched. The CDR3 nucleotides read TGTGCCAGCAGCTTTTCCGGGGGGTACACCGGGGAGCTGTTTTTT. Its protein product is CASSFSGGYTGELFF.

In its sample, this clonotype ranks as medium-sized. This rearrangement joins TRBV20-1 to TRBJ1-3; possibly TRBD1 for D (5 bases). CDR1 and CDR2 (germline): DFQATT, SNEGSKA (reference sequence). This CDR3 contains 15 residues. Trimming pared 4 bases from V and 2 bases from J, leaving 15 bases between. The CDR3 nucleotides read TGCAGTGCTAAGACGCAAAGGGGCCCTGGAAACACCATATATTTT. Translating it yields CSAKTQRGPGNTIYF.

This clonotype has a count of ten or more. In nucleotides, the CDR3 is TGCAGCGTACGGGAGGAGTCCTACAATGAGCAGTTCTTC. Amino acids: CSVREESYNEQFF. This chain joins TRBV29-1 and TRBJ2-1; 7 nucleotides align to TRBD2. Germline CDR1 and CDR2: SQVTM and ANQGSEA. This CDR3 is built from 13 residues. V gave up 6 bases and J gave up 1 base; unmatched junction bases: 3.

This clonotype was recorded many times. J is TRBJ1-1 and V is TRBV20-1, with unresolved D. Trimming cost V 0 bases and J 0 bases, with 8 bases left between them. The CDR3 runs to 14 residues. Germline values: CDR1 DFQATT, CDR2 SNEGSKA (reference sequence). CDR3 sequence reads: CSARDGRLNTEAFF. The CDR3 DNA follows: TGCAGTGCTAGAGATGGACGGTTGAACACTGAAGCTTTCTTT.

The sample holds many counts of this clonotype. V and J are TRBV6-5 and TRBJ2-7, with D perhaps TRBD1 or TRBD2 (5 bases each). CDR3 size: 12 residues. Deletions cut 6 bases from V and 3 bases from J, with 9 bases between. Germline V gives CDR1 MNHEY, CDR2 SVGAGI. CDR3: CASRGRGYEQYF. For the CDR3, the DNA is TGTGCCAGCAGGGGACGGGGCTACGAGCAGTACTTC.

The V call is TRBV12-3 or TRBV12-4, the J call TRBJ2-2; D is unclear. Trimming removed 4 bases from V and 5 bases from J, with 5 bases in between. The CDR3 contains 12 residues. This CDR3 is CASSSGTGELFF. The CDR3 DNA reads TGTGCCAGCAGTTCGGGTACCGGGGAGCTGTTTTTT.

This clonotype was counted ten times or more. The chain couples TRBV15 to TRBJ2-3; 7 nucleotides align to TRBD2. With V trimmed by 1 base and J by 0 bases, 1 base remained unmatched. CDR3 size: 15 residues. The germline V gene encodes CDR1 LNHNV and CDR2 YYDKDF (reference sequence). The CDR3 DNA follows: TGTGCCACCAGCAGAGGTAGCGGGAGCACAGATACGCAGTATTTT. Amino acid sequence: CATSRGSGSTDTQYF.

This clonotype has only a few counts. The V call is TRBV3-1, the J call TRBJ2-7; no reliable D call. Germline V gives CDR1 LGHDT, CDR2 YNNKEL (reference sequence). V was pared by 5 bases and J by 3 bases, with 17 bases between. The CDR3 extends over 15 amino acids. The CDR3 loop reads CASSSRLVESYEQYF. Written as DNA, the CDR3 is TGTGCCAGCAGCTCCCGGTTAGTAGAGAGCTACGAGCAGTACTTC.

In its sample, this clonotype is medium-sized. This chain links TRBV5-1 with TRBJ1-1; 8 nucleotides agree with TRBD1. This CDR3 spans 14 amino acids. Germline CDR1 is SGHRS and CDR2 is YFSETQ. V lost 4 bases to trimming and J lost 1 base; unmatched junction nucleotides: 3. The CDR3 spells CASSRGTGNTEAFF. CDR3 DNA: TGCGCCAGCAGCCGTGGGACAGGGAACACTGAAGCTTTCTTT. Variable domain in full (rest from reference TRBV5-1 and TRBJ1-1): KAGVTQTPRYLIKTRGQQVTLSCSPISGHRSVSWYQQTPGQGLQFLFEYFSETQRNKGNFPGRFSGRQFSNSRSEMNVSTLELGDSALYLCASSRGTGNTEAFFGQGTRLTVV.

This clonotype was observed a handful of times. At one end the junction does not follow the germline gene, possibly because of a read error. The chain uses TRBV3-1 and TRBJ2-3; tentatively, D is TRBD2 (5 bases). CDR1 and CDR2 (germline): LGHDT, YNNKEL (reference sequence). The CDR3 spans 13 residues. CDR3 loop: CATSGRSTDTQYF. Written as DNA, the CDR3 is TGTGCCACCAGCGGCCGGAGCACAGATACGCAGTATTTT.

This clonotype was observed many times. The CDR3 is CASSPWTDSNYGYTF. The CDR3 nucleotides are TGTGCCAGCAGCCCCTGGACAGACAGTAACTATGGCTACACCTTC. V is TRBV5-4 and J is TRBJ1-2; possibly TRBD1 for D (6 bases). The CDR3 loop spans 15 amino acids. In germline, CDR1 is SGHNT, CDR2 YYREEE (reference sequence). V was cut by 4 bases and J by 1 base, with 14 bases left in between.

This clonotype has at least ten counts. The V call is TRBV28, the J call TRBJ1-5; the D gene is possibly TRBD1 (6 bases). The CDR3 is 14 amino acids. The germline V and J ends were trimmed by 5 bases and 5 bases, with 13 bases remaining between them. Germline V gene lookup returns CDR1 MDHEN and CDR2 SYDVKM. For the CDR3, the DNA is TGTGCCAGCAGTCCCGAACAGGGTCATCAGCCCCAGCATTTT. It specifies CASSPEQGHQPQHF. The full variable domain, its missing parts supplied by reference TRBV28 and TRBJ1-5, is DVKVTQSSRYLVKRTGEKVFLECVQDMDHENMFWYRQDPGLGLRLIYFSYDVKMKEKGDIPEGYSVSREKKERFSLILESASTNQTSMYLCASSPEQGHQPQHFGDGTRLSIL.